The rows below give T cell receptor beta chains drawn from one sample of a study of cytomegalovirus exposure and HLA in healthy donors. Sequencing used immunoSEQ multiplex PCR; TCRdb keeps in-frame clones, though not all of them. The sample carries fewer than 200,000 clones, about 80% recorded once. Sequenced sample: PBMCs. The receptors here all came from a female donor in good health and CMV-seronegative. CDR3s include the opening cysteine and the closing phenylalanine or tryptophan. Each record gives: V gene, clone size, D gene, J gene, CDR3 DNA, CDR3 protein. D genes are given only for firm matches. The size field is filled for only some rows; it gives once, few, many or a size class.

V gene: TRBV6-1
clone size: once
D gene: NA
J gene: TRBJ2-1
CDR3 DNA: TGTGCCAGCAGTCCACAGGCTGGGGCCTACAATGAGCAGTTCTTC
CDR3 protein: CASSPQAGAYNEQFF

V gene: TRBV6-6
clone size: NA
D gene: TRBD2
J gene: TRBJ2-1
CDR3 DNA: TGTGCCAGCAGTTACCGCCTAGCGGTTTACAATGAGCAGTTCTTC
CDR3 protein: CASSYRLAVYNEQFF

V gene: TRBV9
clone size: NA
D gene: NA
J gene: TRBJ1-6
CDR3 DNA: TGTGCCAGCAGCGTAGACTCATATCCACCCCTCCACTTT
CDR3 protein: CASSVDSYPPLHF

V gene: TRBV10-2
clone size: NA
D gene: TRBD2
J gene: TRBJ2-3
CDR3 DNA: TGCGCCAGCAAAGCGCGGGAGGGTTTCACAGATACGCAGTATTTT
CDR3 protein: CASKAREGFTDTQYF

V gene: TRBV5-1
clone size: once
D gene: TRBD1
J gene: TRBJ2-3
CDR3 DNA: TGCGCCAGCTCACCCGGGACAGGCACAGATACGCAGTATTTT
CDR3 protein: CASSPGTGTDTQYF

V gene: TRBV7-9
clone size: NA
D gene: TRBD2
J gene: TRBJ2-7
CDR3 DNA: TGTGCCAGCAGCTTAGTAGGGACTAGCGGATTGGCGCAGTACTTC
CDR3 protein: CASSLVGTSGLAQYF

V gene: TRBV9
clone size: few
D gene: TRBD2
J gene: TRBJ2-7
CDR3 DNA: TGTGCCAGCAGCGTAGGACTAGCGGGTACAACGCCGGGCGAGCAGTACTTC
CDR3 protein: CASSVGLAGTTPGEQYF

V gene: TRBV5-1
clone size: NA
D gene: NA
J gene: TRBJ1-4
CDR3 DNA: TGCGCCAGCAGCTTGGCGGCAACTAATGAAAAACTGTTTTTT
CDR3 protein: CASSLAATNEKLFF

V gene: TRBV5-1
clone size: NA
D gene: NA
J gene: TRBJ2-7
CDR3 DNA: TGCGCCAGCAGCCCCCTAATAAACTCCTACGAGCAGTACTTC
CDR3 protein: CASSPLINSYEQYF

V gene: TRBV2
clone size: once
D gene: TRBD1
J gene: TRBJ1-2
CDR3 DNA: TGTGCCAGCGGCAGGGCCGGGACAGCCCTCAGCCGTGGCTACACCTTC
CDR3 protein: CASGRAGTALSRGYTF

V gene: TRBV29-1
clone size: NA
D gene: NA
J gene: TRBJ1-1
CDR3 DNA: TGCAGCGTGGCTGCCGGTTGGGCTATGAACACTGAAGCTTTCTTT
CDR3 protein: CSVAAGWAMNTEAFF

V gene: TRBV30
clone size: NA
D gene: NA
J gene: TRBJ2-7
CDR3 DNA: TGTGCCTGGAACGGGAAGACCTACGAGCAGTACTTC
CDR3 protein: CAWNGKTYEQYF

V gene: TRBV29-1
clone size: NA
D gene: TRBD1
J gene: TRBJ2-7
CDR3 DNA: TGCAGCGTTGACAGGGGGAGACACGAGCAGTACTTC
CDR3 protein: CSVDRGRHEQYF

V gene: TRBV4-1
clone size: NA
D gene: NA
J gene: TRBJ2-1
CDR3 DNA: TGCGCCAGCAGCATCGATATAGTCCAGTTCTTC
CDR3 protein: CASSIDIVQFF